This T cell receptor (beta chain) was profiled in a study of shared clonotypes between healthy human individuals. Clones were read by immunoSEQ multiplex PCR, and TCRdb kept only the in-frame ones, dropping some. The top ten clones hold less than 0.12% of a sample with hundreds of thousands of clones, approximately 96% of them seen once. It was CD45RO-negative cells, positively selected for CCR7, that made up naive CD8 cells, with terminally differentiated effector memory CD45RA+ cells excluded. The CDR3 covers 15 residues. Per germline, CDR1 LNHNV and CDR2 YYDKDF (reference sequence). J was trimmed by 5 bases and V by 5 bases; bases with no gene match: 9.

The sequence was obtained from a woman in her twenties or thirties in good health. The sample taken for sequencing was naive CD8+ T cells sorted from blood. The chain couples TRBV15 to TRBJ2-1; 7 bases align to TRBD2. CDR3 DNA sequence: TGTGCCACCAGCCCAGGGCGGGAGTTTGACAATGAGCAGTTCTTC. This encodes CATSPGREFDNEQFF.